This TCR beta chain was recovered during a study of OX40 agonist ivuxolimab in advanced cancers. The overall study: Ivuxolimab, an agonist antibody against OX40 (CD134), was given to patients. A mean age of approximately 64 years, range roughly 23 to 79, was recorded, and 70% to 85% were male.

Patients had blood sampled at baseline and again on cycle 4 day 1 and cycle 7 day 1. Generated by immunoSEQ multiplex PCR, the TCRdb table keeps only in-frame clones and is missing some. This table has some 90,000 clones, over 75% appearing once. The V gene end was trimmed by 7 bases and the J gene end by 3 bases; junction bases not matched to a gene: 10. Germline CDR1 reads LNHDA; CDR2 reads SQIVND (reference sequence). The CDR3 totals 15 residues. The specimen was CD4+ or CD8+ T cells sorted from blood, collected in a trial of the OX40 agonist ivuxolimab. The source of this sequence is an adult with an advanced solid tumor such as melanoma, head and neck, liver or kidney cancer. V is TRBV19 and J is TRBJ2-7; 9 bases are shared with TRBD1. Here the CDR3 DNA reads TGTGCCAGTATGGGGACGGGGACAGGGAGCTACGAGCAGTACTTC. Residues: CASMGTGTGSYEQYF.